This passage covers 7 T cell receptor beta chains from one sample sequenced in a study of response to subunit inactivated influenza vaccine. TCRdb used MiXCR to reprocess the RT-PCR reads, holding one entry per CDR3 protein. The data contain approximately 530,000 distinct CDR3 sequences, approximately 7.1% of them singletons. The material was PBMCs from blood, obtained roughly 24 months after vaccination. These receptors were obtained from a man between 50 and 69 years old who received an inactivated influenza vaccine.

J is TRBJ2-5 and V is TRBV3-1, with 9 bases fitting TRBD2. V gave up 1 base and J gave up 5 bases; unmatched junction bases: 5. The germline gives CDR1 LGHDT, CDR2 YNNKEL (reference sequence). The CDR3 length is 15 residues. The CDR3 region is CASSQAGLARETQYF. Here the CDR3 DNA reads TGTGCCAGCAGCCAAGCTGGACTAGCGAGGGAGACCCAGTACTTC.

This clonotype was seen ten or more times. The chain has TRBV7-9 and TRBJ2-2; D may be TRBD2 (5 bases). The CDR3 is 15 residues long. In germline, CDR1 is SEHNR, CDR2 FQNEAQ (reference sequence). The V and J ends lost 3 bases and 2 bases respectively, with 10 bases between them. The CDR3 bases are TGTGCCAGCAGCTTTTGGACTTTTAACACCGGGGAGCTGTTTTTT. Its translation: CASSFWTFNTGELFF. The complete variable domain, with remaining parts taken from reference TRBV7-9 and TRBJ2-2, reads DTGVSQNPRHKITKRGQNVTFRCDPISEHNRLYWYRQTLGQGPEFLTYFQNEAQLEKSRLLSDRFSAERPKGSFSTLEIQRTEQGDSAMYLCASSFWTFNTGELFFGEGSRLTVL.

This chain links TRBV7-2 with TRBJ2-7, with a tentative D call TRBD2 (5 bases). The CDR3 is 13 residues long. The V end lost 5 bases, the J end lost 5 bases, and 13 bases lay between the germline ends. Germline values: CDR1 SGHTA, CDR2 FQGNSA. The CDR3 loop is CASSPEGVNEQYF. The DNA for the CDR3 is TGTGCCAGCAGCCCAGAGGGCGTCAACGAGCAGTACTTC. The full variable domain, rest sourced from reference TRBV7-2 and TRBJ2-7, is GAGVSQSPSNKVTEKGKDVELRCDPISGHTALYWYRQSLGQGLEFLIYFQGNSAPDKSGLPSDRFSAERTGGSVSTLTIQRTQQEDSAVYLCASSPEGVNEQYFGPGTRLTVT.

In its sample, this clonotype was seen a few times. The genes are TRBV9 and TRBJ1-1, with D uncertain. Germline values: CDR1 SGDLS, CDR2 YYNGEE. Trimming removed 6 bases from V and 1 base from J, with 16 bases in between. The CDR3 length is 15 residues. CDR3 protein: CASNPFGGQNTEAFF. In DNA, the CDR3 is TGTGCCAGCAACCCATTTGGCGGGCAGAACACTGAAGCTTTCTTT. The full variable domain, its missing parts supplied by reference TRBV9 and TRBJ1-1, is DSGVTQTPKHLITATGQRVTLRCSPRSGDLSVYWYQQSLDQGLQFLIQYYNGEERAKGNILERFSAQQFPDLHSELNLSSLELGDSALYFCASNPFGGQNTEAFFGQGTRLTVV.

This chain uses TRBV6-2 or TRBV6-3 with TRBJ1-1; D gene ambiguous. Trimming pared 5 bases from V and 5 bases from J, leaving 18 bases between. CDR1 and CDR2 (germline): MNHEY, SVGEGT. The CDR3 has 15 residues. Here the CDR3 reads CASSDARSGETEAFF. As DNA, the CDR3 is TGTGCCAGCAGTGACGCCCGCAGCGGGGAAACTGAAGCTTTCTTT.

A few counts support this clonotype. The J gene is TRBJ2-7, the V gene TRBV6-2 or TRBV6-3, with D tentatively TRBD1 (5 bases). CDR3 length: 14 amino acids. V lost 2 bases and J lost 6, with 14 bases in between. Germline CDR1 MNHEY, CDR2 SVGEGT. The CDR3 spells CASSYQGGVIEQYF. The CDR3 DNA follows: TGTGCCAGCAGTTACCAGGGTGGGGTTATCGAGCAGTACTTC.

This clonotype was recorded many times. The rearrangement uses TRBV4-2 and TRBJ2-1; the match to TRBD2 covers 9 bases. The trim removed 5 bases at V and 2 bases at J, leaving 7 bases unmatched. Germline V gene sequence: CDR1 LGHNA, CDR2 YNFKEQ. The CDR3 consists of 16 residues. The CDR3 nucleotides are TGTGCCAGCAGCATAGCGGGAGAGGAGGCCTACAATGAGCAGTTCTTC. Translating it yields CASSIAGEEAYNEQFF.